This T cell receptor (beta chain) stems from a study of cytomegalovirus exposure and HLA in healthy donors. Looking at the study overall: Genetic ancestry analysis placed more than 80% of the 398 donors that were genotyped in the Caucasian-associated cluster.

There were likely unrecorded immune exposures, though donors were nominally healthy when sampled. Between the trimmed V and J ends, which lost 3 bases and 1 base, there was a span of 18 bases. The CDR3 covers 17 residues. Per the germline V gene, CDR1 is SGHVS and CDR2 is FQNEAQ. The PCR used 60 Vbeta and 13 Jbeta primers. Profiled with immunoSEQ multiplex PCR; TCRdb holds only in-frame clones, not every one. The data hold more than 150,000 clones, with 80% observed a single time. Material for sequencing was PBMCs. The sequence was obtained from a boy aged 10-17 years in good health and CMV-seronegative. J is TRBJ1-1 and V is TRBV7-8; D is perhaps TRBD1 (5 bases). CDR3 amino acids: CASSFRAGRISNTEAFF. In nucleotides, the CDR3 is TGTGCCAGCAGCTTCAGGGCGGGGAGGATTTCGAACACTGAAGCTTTCTTT. Full variable domain (outside the CDR3, taken from reference TRBV7-8 and TRBJ1-1): GAGVSQSPRYKVAKRGQDVALRCDPISGHVSLFWYQQALGQGPEFLTYFQNEAQLDKSGLPSDRFFAERPEGSVSTLKIQRTQQEDSAVYLCASSFRAGRISNTEAFFGQGTRLTVV.